This TCR beta chain was documented in a study of cytomegalovirus exposure and HLA in healthy donors. Study as a whole: Earlier results showed 117 million unique TCR beta sequences derived from approximately 180 million T cells. Of some 400 genotyped donors, around 86% grouped in the Caucasian-associated ancestry cluster. Whole-study results and caveats: CMV serostatus was the only recorded immune exposure for donors.

On this clone: Its specificity is not known.

The PCR employed 60 Vbeta primers together with 13 Jbeta primers. Libraries were prepared by immunoSEQ multiplex PCR; TCRdb keeps only in-frame clonotypes and omits some of them. This sample has over 75,000 clones, with roughly 86% found just once. Trimming stripped 0 bases from V and 1 base from J, with 9 bases between. Germline CDR1 and CDR2: GTSNPN and SVGIG (reference sequence). The CDR3 covers 14 residues. The clonotype was recovered from a man aged 25 to 40 in good health and CMV-seropositive. The sample taken for sequencing was PBMCs. The J gene is TRBJ1-1, the V gene TRBV30, with a possible D match to TRBD1 (6 bases). Written as DNA, the CDR3 is TGTGCCTGGAGTGTACAAGGGGGGAACACTGAAGCTTTCTTT. It encodes CAWSVQGGNTEAFF.